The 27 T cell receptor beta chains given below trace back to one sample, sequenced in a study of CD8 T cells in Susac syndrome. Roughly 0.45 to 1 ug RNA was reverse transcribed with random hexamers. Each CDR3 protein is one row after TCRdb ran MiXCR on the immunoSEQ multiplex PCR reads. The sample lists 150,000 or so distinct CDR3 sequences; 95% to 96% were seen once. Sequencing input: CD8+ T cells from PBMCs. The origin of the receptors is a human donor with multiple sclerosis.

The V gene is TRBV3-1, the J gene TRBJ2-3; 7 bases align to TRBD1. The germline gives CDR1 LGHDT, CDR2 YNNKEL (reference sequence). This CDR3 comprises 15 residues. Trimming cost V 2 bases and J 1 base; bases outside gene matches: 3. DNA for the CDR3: TGTGCCAGCAGCCAATATGACAGGGGCACAGATACGCAGTATTTT. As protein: CASSQYDRGTDTQYF.

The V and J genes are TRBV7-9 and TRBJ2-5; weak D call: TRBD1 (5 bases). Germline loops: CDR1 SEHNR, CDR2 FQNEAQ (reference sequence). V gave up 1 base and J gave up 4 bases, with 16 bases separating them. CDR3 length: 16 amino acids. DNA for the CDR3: TGTGCCAGCAGCTTAGATGCCAGGTGGGGCGGAGAGACCCAGTACTTC. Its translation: CASSLDARWGGETQYF.

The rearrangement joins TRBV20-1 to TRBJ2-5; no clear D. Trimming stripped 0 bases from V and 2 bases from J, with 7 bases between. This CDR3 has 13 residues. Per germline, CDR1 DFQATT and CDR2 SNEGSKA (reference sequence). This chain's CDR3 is CSAREMRQETQYF. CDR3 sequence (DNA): TGCAGTGCTAGAGAGATGAGGCAAGAGACCCAGTACTTC.

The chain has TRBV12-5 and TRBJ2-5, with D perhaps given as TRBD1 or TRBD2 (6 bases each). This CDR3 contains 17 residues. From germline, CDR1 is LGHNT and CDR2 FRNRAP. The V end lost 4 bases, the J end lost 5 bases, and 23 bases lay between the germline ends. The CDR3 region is CASGSTRPSGADETQYF. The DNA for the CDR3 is TGTGCTAGTGGTTCAACTCGCCCATCGGGGGCGGATGAGACCCAGTACTTC.

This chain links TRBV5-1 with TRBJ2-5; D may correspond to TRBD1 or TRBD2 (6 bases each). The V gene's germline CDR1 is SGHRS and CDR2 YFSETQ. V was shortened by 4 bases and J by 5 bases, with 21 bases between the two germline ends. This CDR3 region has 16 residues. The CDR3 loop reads CASSPKTGSAGETQYF. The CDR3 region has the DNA TGCGCCAGCAGCCCCAAAACAGGGTCGGCGGGGGAGACCCAGTACTTC. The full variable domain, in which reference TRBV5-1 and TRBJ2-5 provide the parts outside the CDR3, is KAGVTQTPRYLIKTRGQQVTLSCSPISGHRSVSWYQQTPGQGLQFLFEYFSETQRNKGNFPGRFSGRQFSNSRSEMNVSTLELGDSALYLCASSPKTGSAGETQYFGPGTRLLVL.

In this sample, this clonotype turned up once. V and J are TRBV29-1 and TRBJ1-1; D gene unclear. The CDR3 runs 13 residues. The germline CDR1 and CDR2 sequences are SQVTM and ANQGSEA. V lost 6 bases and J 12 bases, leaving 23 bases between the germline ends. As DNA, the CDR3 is TGCAGCGTGCGATCGGCGGCGGATGGTAAATCTTTCTTT. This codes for CSVRSAADGKSFF.

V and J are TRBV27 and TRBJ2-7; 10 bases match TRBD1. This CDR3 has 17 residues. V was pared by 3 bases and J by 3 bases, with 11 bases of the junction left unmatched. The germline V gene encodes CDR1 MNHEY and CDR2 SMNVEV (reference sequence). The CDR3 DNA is TGTGCCAGCAGTTTGAGTGGGACAGGGGACTGGGACTACGAGCAGTACTTC. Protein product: CASSLSGTGDWDYEQYF.

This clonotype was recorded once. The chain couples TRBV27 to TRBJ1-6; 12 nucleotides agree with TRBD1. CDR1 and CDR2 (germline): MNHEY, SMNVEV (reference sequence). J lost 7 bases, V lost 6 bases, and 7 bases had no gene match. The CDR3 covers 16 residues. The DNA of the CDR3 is TGTGCCAGCAGGGTGGGACAGGGGGCGAAGAATTCACCCCTCCACTTT. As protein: CASRVGQGAKNSPLHF.

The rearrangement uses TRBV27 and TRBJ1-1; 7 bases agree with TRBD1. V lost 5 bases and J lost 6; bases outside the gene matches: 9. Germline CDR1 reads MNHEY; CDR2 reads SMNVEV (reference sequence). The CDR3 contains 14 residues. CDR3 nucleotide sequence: TGTGCCAGCAGTGAAAGGGGGCCCGTCGCTGAAGCTTTCTTT. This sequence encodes CASSERGPVAEAFF.

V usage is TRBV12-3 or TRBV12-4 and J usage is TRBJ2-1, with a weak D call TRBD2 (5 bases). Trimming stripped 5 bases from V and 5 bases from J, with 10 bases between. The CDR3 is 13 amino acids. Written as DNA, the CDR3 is TGTGCCAGCAGTGAAACCGGGAACAATGAGCAGTTCTTC. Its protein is CASSETGNNEQFF.

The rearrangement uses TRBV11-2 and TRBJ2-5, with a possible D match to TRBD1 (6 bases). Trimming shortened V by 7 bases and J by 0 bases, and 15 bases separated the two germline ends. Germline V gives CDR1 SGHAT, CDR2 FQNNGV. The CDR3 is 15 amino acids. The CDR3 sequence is CASIRGRGYQETQYF. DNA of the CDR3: TGTGCCAGCATTCGCGGTAGGGGGTACCAAGAGACCCAGTACTTC.

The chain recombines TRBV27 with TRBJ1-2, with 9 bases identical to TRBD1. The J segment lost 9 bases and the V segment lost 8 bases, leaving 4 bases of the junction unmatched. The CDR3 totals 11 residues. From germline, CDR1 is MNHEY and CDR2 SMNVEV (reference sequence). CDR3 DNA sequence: TGTGCCAGCGGGACAGGGTATAGCTACACCTTC. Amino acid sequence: CASGTGYSYTF.

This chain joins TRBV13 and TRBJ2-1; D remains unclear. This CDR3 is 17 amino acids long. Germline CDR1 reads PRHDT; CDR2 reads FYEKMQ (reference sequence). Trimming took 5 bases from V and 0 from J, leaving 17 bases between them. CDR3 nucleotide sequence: TGTGCCAGCAGCCCCCGGCTGATTAGCCTCTCCTACAATGAGCAGTTCTTC. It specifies CASSPRLISLSYNEQFF.

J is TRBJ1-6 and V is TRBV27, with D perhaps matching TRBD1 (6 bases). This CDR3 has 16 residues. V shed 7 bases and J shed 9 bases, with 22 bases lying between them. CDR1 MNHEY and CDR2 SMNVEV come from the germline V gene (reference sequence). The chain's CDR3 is CASNSGHSGVGSPLHF. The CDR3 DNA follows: TGTGCCAGCAACTCGGGACATTCAGGAGTAGGTTCACCCCTCCACTTT.

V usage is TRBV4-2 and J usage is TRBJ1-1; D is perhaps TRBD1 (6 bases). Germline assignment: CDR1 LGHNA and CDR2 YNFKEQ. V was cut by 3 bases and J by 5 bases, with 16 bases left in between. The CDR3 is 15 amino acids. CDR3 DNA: TGTGCCAGCAGCCACCTTACAGGGATCGGGACTGAAGCTTTCTTT. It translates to CASSHLTGIGTEAFF.

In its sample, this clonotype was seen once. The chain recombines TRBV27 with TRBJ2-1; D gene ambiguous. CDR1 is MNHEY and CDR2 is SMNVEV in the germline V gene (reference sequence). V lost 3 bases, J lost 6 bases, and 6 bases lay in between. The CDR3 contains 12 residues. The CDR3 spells CASSFSSNEQFF. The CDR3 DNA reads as TGTGCCAGCAGTTTCTCAAGCAATGAGCAGTTCTTC.

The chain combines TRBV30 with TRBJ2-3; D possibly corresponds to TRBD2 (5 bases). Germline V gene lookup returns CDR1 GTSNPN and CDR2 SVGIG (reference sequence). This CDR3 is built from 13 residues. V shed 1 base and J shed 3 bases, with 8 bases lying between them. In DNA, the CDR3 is TGTGCCTGGAGTGCGGGATTTACAGATACGCAGTATTTT. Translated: CAWSAGFTDTQYF.

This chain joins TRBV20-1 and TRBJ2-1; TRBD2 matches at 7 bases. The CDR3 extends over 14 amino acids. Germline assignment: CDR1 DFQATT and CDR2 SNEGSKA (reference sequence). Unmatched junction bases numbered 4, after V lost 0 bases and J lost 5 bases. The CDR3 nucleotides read TGCAGTGCTAGAGATGGGCGGGGGAACAATGAGCAGTTCTTC. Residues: CSARDGRGNNEQFF.

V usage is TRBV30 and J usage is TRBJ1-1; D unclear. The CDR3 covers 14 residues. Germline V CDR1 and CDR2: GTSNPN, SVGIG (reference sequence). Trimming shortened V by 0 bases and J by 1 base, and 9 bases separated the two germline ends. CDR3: CAWSVLAGNTEAFF. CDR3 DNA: TGTGCCTGGAGTGTACTGGCGGGGAACACTGAAGCTTTCTTT.

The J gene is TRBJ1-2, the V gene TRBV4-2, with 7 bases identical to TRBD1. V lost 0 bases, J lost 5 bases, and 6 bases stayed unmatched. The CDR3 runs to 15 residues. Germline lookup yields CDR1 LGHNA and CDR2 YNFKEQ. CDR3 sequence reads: CASSQEEGAAYGYTF. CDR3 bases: TGTGCCAGCAGCCAAGAAGAGGGGGCGGCATATGGCTACACCTTC.

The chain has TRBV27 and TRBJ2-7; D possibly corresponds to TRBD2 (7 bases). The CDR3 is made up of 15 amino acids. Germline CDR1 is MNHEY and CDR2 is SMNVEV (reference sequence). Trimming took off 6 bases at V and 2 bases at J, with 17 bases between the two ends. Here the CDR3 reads CASSLGGPGPYEQYV. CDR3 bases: TGTGCCAGCAGCCTGGGGGGGCCAGGGCCCTACGAGCAGTACGTC.

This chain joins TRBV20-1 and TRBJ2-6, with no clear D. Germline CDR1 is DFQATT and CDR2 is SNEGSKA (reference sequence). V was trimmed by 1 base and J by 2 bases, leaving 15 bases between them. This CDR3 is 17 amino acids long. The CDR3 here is CSARASDSPPGANVLTF. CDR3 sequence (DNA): TGCAGTGCTAGAGCCTCCGATTCTCCCCCTGGGGCCAACGTCCTGACTTTC.

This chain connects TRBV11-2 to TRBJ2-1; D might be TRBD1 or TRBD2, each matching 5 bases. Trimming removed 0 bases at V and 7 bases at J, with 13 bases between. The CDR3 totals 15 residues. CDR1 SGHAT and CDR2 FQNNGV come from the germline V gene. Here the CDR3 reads CASSLDRGTGNEQFF. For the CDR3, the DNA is TGTGCCAGCAGCTTAGATCGAGGGACGGGGAATGAGCAGTTCTTC.

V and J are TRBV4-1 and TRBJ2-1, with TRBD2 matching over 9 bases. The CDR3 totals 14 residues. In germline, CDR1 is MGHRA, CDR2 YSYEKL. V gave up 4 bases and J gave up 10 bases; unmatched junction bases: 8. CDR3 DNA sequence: TGCGCCAGCAGCCTAAGCGGGGGGCAAGGAGAGCAGTTCTTC. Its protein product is CASSLSGGQGEQFF.

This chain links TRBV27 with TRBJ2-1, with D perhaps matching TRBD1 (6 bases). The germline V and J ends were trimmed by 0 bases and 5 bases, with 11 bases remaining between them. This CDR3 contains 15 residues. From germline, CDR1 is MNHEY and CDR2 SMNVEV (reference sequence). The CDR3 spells CASSLSGAGDNEQFF. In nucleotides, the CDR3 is TGTGCCAGCAGTTTATCAGGGGCAGGGGACAATGAGCAGTTCTTC.

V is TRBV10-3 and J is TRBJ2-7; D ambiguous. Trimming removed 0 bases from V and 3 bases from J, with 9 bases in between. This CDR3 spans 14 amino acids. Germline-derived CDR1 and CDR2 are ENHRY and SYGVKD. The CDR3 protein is CAISESGRLYEQYF. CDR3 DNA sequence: TGTGCCATCAGTGAGTCTGGCCGCCTCTACGAGCAGTACTTC.

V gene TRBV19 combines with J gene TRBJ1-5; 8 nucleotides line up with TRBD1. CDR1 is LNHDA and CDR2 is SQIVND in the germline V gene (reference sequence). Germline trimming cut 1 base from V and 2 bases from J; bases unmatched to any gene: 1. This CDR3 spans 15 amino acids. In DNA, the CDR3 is TGTGCCAGTAGTATAGGGGGACAGGGCAATCAGCCCCAGCATTTT. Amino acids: CASSIGGQGNQPQHF. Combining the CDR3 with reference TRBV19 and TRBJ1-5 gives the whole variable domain DGGITQSPKYLFRKEGQNVTLSCEQNLNHDAMYWYRQDPGQGLRLIYYSQIVNDFQKGDIAEGYSVSREKKESFPLTVTSAQKNPTAFYLCASSIGGQGNQPQHFGDGTRLSIL.